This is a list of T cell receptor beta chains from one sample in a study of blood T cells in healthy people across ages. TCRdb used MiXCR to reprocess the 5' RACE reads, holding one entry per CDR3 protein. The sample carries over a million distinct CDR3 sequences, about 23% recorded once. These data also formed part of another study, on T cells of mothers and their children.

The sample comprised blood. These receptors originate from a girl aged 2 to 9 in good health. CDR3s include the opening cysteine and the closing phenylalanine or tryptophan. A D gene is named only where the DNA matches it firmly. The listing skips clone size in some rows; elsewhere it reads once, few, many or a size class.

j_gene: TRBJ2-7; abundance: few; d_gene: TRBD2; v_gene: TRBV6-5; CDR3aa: CASSYSMLPAREVSYEQYF; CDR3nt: TGTGCCAGCAGTTACTCGATGTTGCCCGCGCGGGAGGTTTCCTACGAGCAGTACTTC
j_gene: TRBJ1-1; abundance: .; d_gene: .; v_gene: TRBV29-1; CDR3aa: CSVKDLYQTEAFF; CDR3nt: TGCAGCGTAAAAGACCTTTATCAGACTGAAGCTTTCTTT
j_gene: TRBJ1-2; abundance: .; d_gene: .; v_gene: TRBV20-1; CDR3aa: CSARDISATDGLVGYTF; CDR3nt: TGCAGTGCTAGAGATATAAGCGCCACGGACGGGCTTGTTGGCTACACCTTC
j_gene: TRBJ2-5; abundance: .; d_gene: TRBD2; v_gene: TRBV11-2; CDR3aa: CSSSLNSGSSGEQYF; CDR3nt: TGTTCCAGCAGCTTAAATAGCGGGAGCTCGGGAGAACAGTACTTC
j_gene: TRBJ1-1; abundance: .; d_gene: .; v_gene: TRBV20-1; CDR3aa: CSAPRSGSTEAFF; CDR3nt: TGCAGTGCTCCCAGGTCGGGGAGCACTGAAGCTTTCTTT
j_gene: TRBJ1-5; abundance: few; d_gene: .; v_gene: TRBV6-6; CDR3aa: CASSSDMGNQPQHF; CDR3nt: TGTGCCAGCAGTTCGGACATGGGCAATCAGCCCCAGCATTTT
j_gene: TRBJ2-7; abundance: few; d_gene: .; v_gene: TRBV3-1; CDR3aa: CASSQERYGTEQYF; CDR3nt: TGTGCCAGCAGCCAAGAAAGATATGGGACAGAGCAGTACTTC
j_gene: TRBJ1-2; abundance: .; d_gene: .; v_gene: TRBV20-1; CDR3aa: CSASAIWGSGYTF; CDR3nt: TGCAGTGCTAGCGCAATATGGGGGTCTGGCTACACCTTC
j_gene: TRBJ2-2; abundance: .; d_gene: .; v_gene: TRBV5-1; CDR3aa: CASSSGRLNTGELFF; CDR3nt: TGCGCCAGCAGCTCGGGACGGCTGAACACCGGGGAGCTGTTTTTT
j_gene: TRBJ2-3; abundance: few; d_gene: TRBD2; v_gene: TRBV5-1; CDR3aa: CASSLGGGGPSTDTQYF; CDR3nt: TGCGCCAGTAGCTTGGGAGGCGGGGGGCCTAGCACAGATACGCAGTATTTT
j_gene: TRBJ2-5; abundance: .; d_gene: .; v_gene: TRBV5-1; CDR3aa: CASGRDRQETQYF; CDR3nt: TGCGCCAGCGGCCGGGACCGACAAGAGACCCAGTACTTC
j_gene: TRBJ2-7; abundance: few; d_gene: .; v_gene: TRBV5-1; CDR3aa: CASSLYPGVASYEQYF; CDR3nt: TGCGCCAGCAGCCTATACCCTGGGGTTGCTTCCTACGAGCAGTACTTC
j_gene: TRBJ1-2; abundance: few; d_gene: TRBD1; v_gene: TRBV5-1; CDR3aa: CASSNGQGANYGYTF; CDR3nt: TGCGCCAGCAGCAACGGACAGGGGGCTAACTATGGCTACACCTTC
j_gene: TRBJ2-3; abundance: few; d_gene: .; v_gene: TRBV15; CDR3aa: CATSRVRTDTQYF; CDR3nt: TGTGCCACCAGCAGAGTTAGGACAGATACGCAGTATTTT
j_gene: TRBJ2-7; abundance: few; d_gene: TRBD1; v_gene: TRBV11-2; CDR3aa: CASSLVGTAGNPKASYEQYF; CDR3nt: TGTGCCAGCAGCTTAGTAGGGACAGCAGGGAATCCGAAGGCCTCCTACGAGCAGTACTTC
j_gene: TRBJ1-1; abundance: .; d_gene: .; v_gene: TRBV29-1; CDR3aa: CSVGGDLNTEAFF; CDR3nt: TGCAGCGTTGGGGGGGACTTGAACACTGAAGCTTTCTTT
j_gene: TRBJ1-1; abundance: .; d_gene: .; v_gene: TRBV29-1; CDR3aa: CSADVMNTEAFF; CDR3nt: TGCAGCGCCGATGTAATGAACACTGAAGCTTTCTTT
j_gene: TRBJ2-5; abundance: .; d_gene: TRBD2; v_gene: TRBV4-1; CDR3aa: CASSRVSGSGETQYF; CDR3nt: TGCGCCAGCAGCCGGGTTAGCGGGAGCGGGGAGACCCAGTACTTC
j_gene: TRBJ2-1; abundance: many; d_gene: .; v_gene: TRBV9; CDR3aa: CASGRGNEQFF; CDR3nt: TGTGCCAGCGGGAGGGGGAATGAGCAGTTCTTC
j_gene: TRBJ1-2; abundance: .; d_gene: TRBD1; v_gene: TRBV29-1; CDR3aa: CSVVWTGGLNYGYTF; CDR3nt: TGCAGCGTTGTCTGGACAGGGGGGCTCAACTATGGCTACACCTTC
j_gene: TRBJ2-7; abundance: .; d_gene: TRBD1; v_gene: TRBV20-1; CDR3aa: CSATGQERTYEQYF; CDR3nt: TGCAGTGCTACCGGACAGGAACGAACCTACGAGCAGTACTTC
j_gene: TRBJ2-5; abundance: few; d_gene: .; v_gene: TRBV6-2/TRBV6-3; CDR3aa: CASSAPETQYF; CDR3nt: TGTGCCAGCAGTGCCCCGGAGACCCAGTACTTC
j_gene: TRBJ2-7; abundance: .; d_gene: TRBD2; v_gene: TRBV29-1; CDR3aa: CSVRTSGRGEQYF; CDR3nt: TGCAGCGTTAGGACTAGCGGGAGAGGTGAGCAGTACTTC
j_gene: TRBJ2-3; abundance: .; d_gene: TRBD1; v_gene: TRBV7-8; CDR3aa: CASSDARDRESGTQYF; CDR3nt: TGTGCCAGCAGCGATGCCCGGGACAGGGAGTCTGGTACGCAGTATTTT
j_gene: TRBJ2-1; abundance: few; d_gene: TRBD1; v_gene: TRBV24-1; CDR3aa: CATSDLDGRGKGNEQFF; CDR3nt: TGTGCCACCAGTGATTTGGATGGCAGGGGGAAGGGTAATGAGCAGTTCTTC
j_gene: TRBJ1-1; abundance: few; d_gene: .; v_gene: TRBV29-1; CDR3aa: CSVVYEGGSTEAFF; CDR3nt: TGCAGCGTTGTGTACGAGGGGGGAAGCACTGAAGCTTTCTTT
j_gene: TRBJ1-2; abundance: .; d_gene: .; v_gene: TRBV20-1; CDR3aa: CSARSLTGDVSDYTF; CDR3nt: TGCAGTGCTAGATCCCTAACAGGTGATGTAAGTGACTACACCTTC
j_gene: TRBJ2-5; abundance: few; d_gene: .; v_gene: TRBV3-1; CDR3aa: CASSQSAWETQYF; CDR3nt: TGTGCCAGCAGCCAATCGGCGTGGGAGACCCAGTACTTC
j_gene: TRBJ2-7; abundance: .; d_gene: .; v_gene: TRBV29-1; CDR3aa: CSVVGDGLFYEQYF; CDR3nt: TGCAGCGTTGTGGGGGACGGATTATTCTACGAGCAGTACTTC
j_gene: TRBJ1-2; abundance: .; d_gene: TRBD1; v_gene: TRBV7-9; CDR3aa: CASSYSTGVSYGYTF; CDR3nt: TGTGCCAGCAGCTATTCGACAGGGGTGAGCTATGGCTACACCTTC
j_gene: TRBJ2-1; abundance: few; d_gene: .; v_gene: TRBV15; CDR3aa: CATSRDEGGVYNEQFF; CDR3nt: TGTGCCACCAGCAGAGATGAGGGGGGAGTATACAATGAGCAGTTCTTC
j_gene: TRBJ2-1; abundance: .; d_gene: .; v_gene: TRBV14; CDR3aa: CASSQASRGLTAYNEQFF; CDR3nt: TGTGCCAGCAGCCAAGCTTCAAGAGGACTAACAGCCTACAATGAGCAGTTCTTC
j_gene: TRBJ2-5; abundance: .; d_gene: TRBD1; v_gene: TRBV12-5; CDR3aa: CASKGGDRETQYF; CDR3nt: TGTGCTTCCAAAGGGGGCGATAGGGAGACCCAGTACTTC
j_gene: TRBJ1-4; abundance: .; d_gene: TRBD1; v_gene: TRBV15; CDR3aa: CATSRDRGPNEKLFF; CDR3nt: TGTGCCACCAGCAGAGATAGGGGGCCGAATGAAAAACTGTTTTTT
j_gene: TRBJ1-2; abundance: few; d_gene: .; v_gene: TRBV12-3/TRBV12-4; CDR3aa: CASLDEEGGYTF; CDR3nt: TGTGCCAGCTTAGACGAGGAGGGTGGCTACACCTTC
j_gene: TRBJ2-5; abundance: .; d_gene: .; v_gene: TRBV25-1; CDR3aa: CASSERGRETQYF; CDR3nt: TGTGCCAGCAGTGAAAGGGGACGGGAGACCCAGTACTTC
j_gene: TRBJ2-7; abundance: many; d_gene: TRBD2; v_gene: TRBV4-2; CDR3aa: CASSLLAGNYEQYF; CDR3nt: TGTGCCAGCAGCCTATTAGCGGGAAACTACGAGCAGTACTTC
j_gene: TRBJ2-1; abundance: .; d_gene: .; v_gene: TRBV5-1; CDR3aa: CASTGLVDNEQFF; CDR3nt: TGCGCCAGTACTGGGTTGGTTGACAATGAGCAGTTCTTC
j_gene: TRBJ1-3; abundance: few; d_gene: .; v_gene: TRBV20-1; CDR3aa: CSATGGDTIYF; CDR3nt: TGCAGTGCTACGGGAGGCGACACCATATATTTT
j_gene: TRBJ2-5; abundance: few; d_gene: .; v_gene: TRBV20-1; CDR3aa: CSASNQGERGETQYF; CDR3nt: TGCAGTGCTAGTAACCAGGGTGAAAGGGGAGAGACCCAGTACTTC
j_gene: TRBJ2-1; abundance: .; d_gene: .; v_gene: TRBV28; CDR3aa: CASRAGTVDNEQFF; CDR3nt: TGTGCCAGCAGGGCCGGAACAGTCGACAATGAGCAGTTCTTC
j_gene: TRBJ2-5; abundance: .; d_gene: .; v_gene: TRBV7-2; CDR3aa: CASSLWKGERGTQYF; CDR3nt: TGTGCCAGCAGCTTATGGAAGGGGGAGCGAGGGACCCAGTACTTC
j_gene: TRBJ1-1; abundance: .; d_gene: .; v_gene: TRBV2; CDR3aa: CASSEFHRDTEAFF; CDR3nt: TGTGCCAGCAGTGAGTTTCACAGAGACACTGAAGCTTTCTTT
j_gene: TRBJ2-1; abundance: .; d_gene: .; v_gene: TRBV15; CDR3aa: CATSIFSYNEQFF; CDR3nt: TGTGCCACCAGCATATTTTCCTACAATGAGCAGTTCTTC
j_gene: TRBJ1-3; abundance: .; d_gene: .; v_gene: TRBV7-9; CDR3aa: CASSFMGTGNTIYF; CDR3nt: TGTGCCAGCAGCTTTATGGGTACTGGAAACACCATATATTTT
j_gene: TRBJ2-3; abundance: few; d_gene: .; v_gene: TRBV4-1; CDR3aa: CASTQGPYGTDTQYF; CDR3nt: TGCGCCAGCACCCAAGGGCCTTACGGCACAGATACGCAGTATTTT
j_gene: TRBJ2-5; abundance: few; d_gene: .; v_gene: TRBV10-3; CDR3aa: CAISESTRDGQETQYF; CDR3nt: TGTGCCATCAGTGAGTCTACGCGGGACGGCCAAGAGACCCAGTACTTC
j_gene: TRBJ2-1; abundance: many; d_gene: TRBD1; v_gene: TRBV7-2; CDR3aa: CASRAVQGSNEQFF; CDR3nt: TGTGCCAGCAGAGCAGTACAGGGGTCCAATGAGCAGTTCTTC